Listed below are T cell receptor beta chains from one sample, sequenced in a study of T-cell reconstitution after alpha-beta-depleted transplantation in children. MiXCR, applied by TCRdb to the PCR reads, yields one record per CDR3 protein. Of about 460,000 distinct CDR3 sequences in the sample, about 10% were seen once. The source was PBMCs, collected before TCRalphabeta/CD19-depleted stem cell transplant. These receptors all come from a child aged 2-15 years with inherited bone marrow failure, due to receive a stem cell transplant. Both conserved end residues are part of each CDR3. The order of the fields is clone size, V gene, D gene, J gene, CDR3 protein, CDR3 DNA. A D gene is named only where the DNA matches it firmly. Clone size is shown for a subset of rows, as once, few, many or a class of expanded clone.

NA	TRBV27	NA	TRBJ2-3	CASSPYDPETQYF	TGTGCCAGCAGTCCCTACGACCCCGAGACGCAGTATTTT
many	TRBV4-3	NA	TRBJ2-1	CASSQEFATYNEQFF	TGCGCCAGCAGCCAAGAATTCGCTACTTACAATGAGCAGTTCTTC
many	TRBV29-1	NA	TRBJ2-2	CSVADTHTGELFF	TGCAGCGTTGCGGACACCCACACCGGGGAGCTGTTTTTT
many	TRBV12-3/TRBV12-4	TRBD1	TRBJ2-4	CASSLNRGNIQYF	TGTGCCAGCAGTTTAAACAGGGGGAACATTCAGTACTTC
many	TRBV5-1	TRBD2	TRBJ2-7	CASSLDGLAGNEQYF	TGCGCCAGCAGCTTGGACGGACTAGCGGGTAACGAGCAGTACTTC
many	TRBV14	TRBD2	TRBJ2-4	CASSQARTSGAKNIQYF	TGTGCCAGCAGCCAAGCCAGGACTAGCGGGGCCAAAAACATTCAGTACTTC
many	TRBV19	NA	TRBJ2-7	CASRAWTSSSYEQYF	TGTGCCAGCAGGGCGTGGACAAGTAGCTCCTACGAGCAGTACTTC
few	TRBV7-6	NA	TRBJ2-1	CASSFGPRYNEQFF	TGTGCCAGCAGCTTTGGGCCGCGGTACAATGAGCAGTTCTTC
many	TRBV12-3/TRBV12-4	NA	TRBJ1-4	CASSLLRMGNEKLFF	TGTGCCAGCAGTTTACTGAGGATGGGTAATGAAAAACTGTTTTTT
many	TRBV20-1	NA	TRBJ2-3	CSARRAGRTDTHYF	TGCAGTGCTAGAAGGGCGGGACGCACAGATACGCATTATTTT
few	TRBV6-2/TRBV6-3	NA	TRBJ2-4	CASSYSKGRLTAKNIQYF	TGTGCCAGCAGTTACTCGAAGGGGAGGCTAACTGCCAAAAACATTCAGTACTTC
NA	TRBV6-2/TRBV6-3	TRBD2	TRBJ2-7	CASSPTSGSFEQYF	TGTGCCAGCAGTCCGACTAGCGGGAGCTTCGAGCAGTACTTC
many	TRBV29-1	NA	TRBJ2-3	CSANGPNTDTQYF	TGCAGCGCCAACGGGCCGAACACAGATACGCAGTATTTT
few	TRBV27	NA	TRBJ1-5	CASSLRGGGISNQPQHF	TGTGCCAGCAGTTTAAGGGGGGGGGGCATCAGCAATCAGCCCCAGCATTTT
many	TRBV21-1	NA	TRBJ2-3	CASSKWRGTDTQYF	TGTGCCAGCAGCAAATGGCGTGGCACAGATACGCAGTATTTT
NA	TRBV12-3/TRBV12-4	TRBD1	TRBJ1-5	CASSTWTGPSNQPQHF	TGTGCCAGCAGTACCTGGACAGGCCCGAGCAATCAGCCCCAGCATTTT
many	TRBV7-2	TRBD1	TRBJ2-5	CASSMGQLETQYF	TGTGCCAGCAGCATGGGACAGTTGGAGACCCAGTACTTC
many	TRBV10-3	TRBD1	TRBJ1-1	CAISAQDRVAEAFF	TGTGCCATCAGTGCCCAGGACAGGGTGGCTGAAGCTTTCTTT
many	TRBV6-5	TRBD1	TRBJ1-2	CASRQGGDYGYTF	TGTGCCAGCAGACAGGGGGGGGACTATGGCTACACCTTC
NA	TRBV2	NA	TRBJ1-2	CASSEIGEDLWGYTF	TGTGCCAGCAGTGAAATCGGGGAGGACCTCTGGGGCTACACCTTC
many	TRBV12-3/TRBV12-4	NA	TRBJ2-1	CASSHRWGSSYNEQFF	TGTGCCAGCAGCCACCGATGGGGCAGCTCCTACAATGAGCAGTTCTTC
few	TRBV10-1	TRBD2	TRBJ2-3	CASSGKGLAGQSTDTQYF	TGCGCCAGCAGTGGAAAGGGACTAGCGGGACAGAGCACAGATACGCAGTATTTT
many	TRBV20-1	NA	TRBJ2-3	CSARDFSLMDTQYF	TGCAGTGCTAGAGATTTTTCACTAATGGATACGCAGTATTTT
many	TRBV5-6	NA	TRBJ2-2	CASSFFAVNTGELFF	TGTGCCAGCAGCTTTTTCGCGGTAAACACCGGGGAGCTGTTTTTT
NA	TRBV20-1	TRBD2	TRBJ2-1	CSARVLAGGSEQFF	TGCAGTGCTAGAGTCCTAGCGGGAGGTAGTGAGCAGTTCTTC
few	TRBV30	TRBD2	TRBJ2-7	CAWSPGLAVIYEQYF	TGTGCCTGGAGCCCCGGACTAGCAGTTATCTACGAGCAGTACTTC
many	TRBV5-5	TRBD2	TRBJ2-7	CASSSTSGNYEQYF	TGTGCCAGCAGCAGCACTAGCGGGAACTACGAGCAGTACTTC
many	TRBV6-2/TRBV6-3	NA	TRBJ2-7	CASSLQGRLAYEQYF	TGTGCCAGCAGTCTTCAGGGACGCCTAGCCTACGAGCAGTACTTC
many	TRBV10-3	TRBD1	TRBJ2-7	CAIRGTGFDSEQYF	TGTGCCATCAGGGGGACAGGGTTTGATAGCGAGCAGTACTTC
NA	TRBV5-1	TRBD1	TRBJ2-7	CASSLARRTGTENYEQYF	TGCGCCAGCAGCTTGGCCCGAAGGACCGGGACAGAGAACTACGAGCAGTACTTC
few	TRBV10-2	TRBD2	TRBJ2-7	CASTALAGVHEQYF	TGCGCCAGCACCGCCCTTGCGGGAGTTCACGAGCAGTACTTC
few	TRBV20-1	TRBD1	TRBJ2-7	CSACDRGFAYEQYF	TGCAGTGCTTGTGACAGGGGGTTCGCCTACGAGCAGTACTTC
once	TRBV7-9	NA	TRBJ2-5	CASSQMDQGTETQYF	TGTGCCAGCAGCCAGATGGATCAGGGGACAGAGACCCAGTACTTC
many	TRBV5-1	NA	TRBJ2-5	CASSLFHLSETQYF	TGCGCCAGCAGCTTGTTTCATCTTTCGGAGACCCAGTACTTC
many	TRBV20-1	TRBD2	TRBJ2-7	CSARDQRALGLAGEQYF	TGCAGTGCTAGAGATCAGAGAGCTCTGGGACTAGCGGGAGAGCAGTACTTC
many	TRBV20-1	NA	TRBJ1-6	CSARFRVNSPLHF	TGCAGTGCTAGATTCAGGGTTAATTCACCCCTCCACTTT
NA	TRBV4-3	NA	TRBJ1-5	CASSPLSRGTLGFFDQPQHF	TGCGCCAGCAGCCCCCTCTCGCGGGGGACCCTTGGGTTCTTCGATCAGCCCCAGCATTTT
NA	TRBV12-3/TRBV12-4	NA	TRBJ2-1	CASSSIAHEQFF	TGTGCCAGCAGTTCCATAGCGCATGAGCAGTTCTTC